The 12 T cell receptor beta chains presented below share a single source sample, sequenced in a study of T cells after yellow fever vaccination. A single record per CDR3 protein comes from TCRdb applying MiXCR to the 5' RACE reads. The repertoire has 300,000 or so distinct CDR3 sequences, approximately 7% of them found once; the top ten carry around 17%. The sequenced sample was PBMCs, obtained around 45 days after the first yellow fever vaccination. The receptors originated from a man younger than 35 who received the YFV17D yellow fever vaccine.

The sample holds a few counts of this clonotype. V gene TRBV5-1 combines with J gene TRBJ1-1, with D possibly TRBD1 on 6 matching bases. The CDR3 has 15 amino acids. Germline CDR1 reads SGHRS; CDR2 reads YFSETQ. V was trimmed by 0 bases and J by 0 bases, leaving 9 bases between them. CDR3 sequence reads: CASSLDRVLNTEAFF. In DNA, the CDR3 is TGCGCCAGCAGCTTGGACAGGGTGCTGAACACTGAAGCTTTCTTT.

This clonotype was counted a few times. The chain couples TRBV24-1 to TRBJ2-3; no reliable D call. V was cut by 1 base and J by 5 bases, with 15 bases left in between. The V gene's germline CDR1 is KGHDR and CDR2 SFDVKD. This CDR3 region has 16 residues. CDR3 nucleotides: TGTGCCACCAGTGATTTCCCGTCCCCTTCACAAGATACGCAGTATTTT. This translates into CATSDFPSPSQDTQYF.

J is TRBJ2-5 and V is TRBV4-2, with a possible D match to TRBD2 (6 bases). Trimming cost V 6 bases and J 4 bases, with 21 bases left between them. The CDR3 length is 16 residues. CDR1 is LGHNA, CDR2 YNFKEQ, per germline. This chain's CDR3 is CASSRTWGLGGETQYF. CDR3 nucleotides: TGTGCCAGCAGTCGTACGTGGGGACTGGGGGGAGAGACCCAGTACTTC.

In this sample, this clonotype turned up many times. The chain couples TRBV5-1 to TRBJ1-1; D is uncertain. The CDR3 runs 15 residues. V was pared by 4 bases and J by 0 bases, with 13 bases between. Germline assignment: CDR1 SGHRS and CDR2 YFSETQ. DNA for the CDR3: TGCGCCAGCAGCCCGATGACAATAATGAACACTGAAGCTTTCTTT. Translated, it gives CASSPMTIMNTEAFF.

J is TRBJ2-2 and V is TRBV12-3 or TRBV12-4; either TRBD1 or TRBD2 may supply D (6 bases each). The V gene lost 5 bases and the J gene lost 0 bases, with 10 bases spanning the gap. The CDR3 is 15 amino acids. The CDR3 sequence is CASSVGGPNTGELFF. For the CDR3, the DNA is TGTGCCAGCAGTGTGGGGGGCCCGAACACCGGGGAGCTGTTTTTT.

As DNA, the CDR3 is TGCGCCAGCAGCCAAGATGCGGGGGGCGGCCCTGAAGCTTTCTTT. Encoded protein: CASSQDAGGGPEAFF. The gene calls are TRBV4-3 and TRBJ1-1, with D perhaps matching TRBD1 (6 bases). V was clipped by 0 bases and J by 6 bases, with 14 bases between them. Germline values: CDR1 LGHNA, CDR2 YSLEER. The CDR3 runs 15 residues.

This chain uses TRBV4-3 with TRBJ2-3, with 10 bases fitting TRBD2. The CDR3 has 16 amino acids. The V and J ends lost 3 bases and 0 bases, in that order; junction bases with no gene match: 3. Germline CDR1 LGHNA, CDR2 YSLEER. CDR3 DNA: TGCGCCAGCAGCCACCAAGCGGGGGGGAGCACAGATACGCAGTATTTT. Its translation is CASSHQAGGSTDTQYF.

This clonotype occurred many times. This rearrangement joins TRBV7-2 to TRBJ2-1; possible D gene TRBD1, 5 bases. Between the trimmed V and J ends, which lost 5 bases and 7 bases, there was a span of 18 bases. There are 15 residues in the CDR3. Germline V gives CDR1 SGHTA, CDR2 FQGNSA. CDR3 bases: TGTGCCAGCAGCGGGGCGCAAGTGTCTAGGAATGAGCAGTTCTTC. It is translated as CASSGAQVSRNEQFF. Complete variable domain (other parts from reference TRBV7-2 and TRBJ2-1): GAGVSQSPSNKVTEKGKDVELRCDPISGHTALYWYRQSLGQGLEFLIYFQGNSAPDKSGLPSDRFSAERTGGSVSTLTIQRTQQEDSAVYLCASSGAQVSRNEQFFGPGTRLTVL.

The chain joins TRBV20-1 to TRBJ1-2, with 10 bases lining up with TRBD1. The CDR3 extends over 14 amino acids. J gave up 3 bases and V 1 base, and 2 bases lay outside the gene matches. Germline V gene sequence: CDR1 DFQATT, CDR2 SNEGSKA (reference sequence). DNA of the CDR3: TGCAGTGCTAGAGGGACAGGGGGTTACTATGGCTACACCTTC. It is translated as CSARGTGGYYGYTF.

This clonotype has a handful of counts. This sequence joins TRBV5-1 and TRBJ1-5, with D possibly matching TRBD1 (5 bases). This CDR3 comprises 15 residues. The germline V gene encodes CDR1 SGHRS and CDR2 YFSETQ. The V end was cut by 1 base, the J end by 5 bases, with 13 bases between. The CDR3 DNA sequence: TGCGCCAGCAGCTTGCTGCCAGGGACGCATCAGCCCCAGCATTTT. Amino acids: CASSLLPGTHQPQHF.

V gene TRBV20-1 combines with J gene TRBJ1-1, with 9 bases that match TRBD1. The CDR3 sequence is 13 residues long. With 7 bases clipped from V and 1 base from J, the junction kept 4 bases outside the gene matches. CDR1 is DFQATT and CDR2 is SNEGSKA in the germline V gene (reference sequence). The CDR3 loop is CSGRQGGNTEAFF. The CDR3 coding sequence is TGCAGTGGCAGACAGGGGGGGAACACTGAAGCTTTCTTT.

The sample holds a few counts of this clonotype. The J gene is TRBJ2-1, the V gene TRBV4-1; D is undetermined. Germline V gives CDR1 MGHRA, CDR2 YSYEKL. Trimming removed 0 bases from V and 8 bases from J, with 11 bases in between. CDR3 length: 14 residues. In DNA, the CDR3 is TGCGCCAGCAGCCAAGACCTCGGCGTCGATGAGCAGTTCTTC. It yields the protein CASSQDLGVDEQFF.